One T cell receptor (beta chain) is described in this entry. Which antigen it targets is not known. The input lacks base qualities; no much larger clone sits a single base away. RNA was extracted using the RNeasy kit, and about 0.45 to 1 microgram was reverse transcribed with random hexamers. The immunoSEQ multiplex PCR assay, which covers 54 Vbeta and 13 Jbeta segments, was used to amplify TCR beta CDR3 regions. PCR amplification bias was corrected by using a synthetic template baseline for primer optimization and computational correction. As for the original processing: Reads were assigned to V, D and J genes according to IMGT and analyzed in immunoSEQ Analyzer, with only productive sequences retained. To calculate clonality, Shannon entropy was normalized by log2 of the number of productive unique sequences and then subtracted from one. For each patient and control, public and private clones were evaluated among the 100 most prevalent clones. A clone was defined as Susac-specific if it was absent from the healthy and MS cohorts, from some 1,100 published viral clones and from other ImmuneACCESS disease sequences. TCRdb reprocessing: public reads trimmed at Q25 with fastp, clones called with MiXCR, in-frame beta chains kept. Rows merge per CDR3 protein into single entries with the most common DNA and genes. The V and J calls shown here were made by TCRdb, not taken from the authors' results. The sample table lists around 180,000 distinct CDR3 sequences, 90% to 95% of them with a count of one. The ten largest clones represent around 0.15% of the sample.

This sample was included in a study of CD8 T cells in Susac syndrome (dated by TCRdb to between 2018 and 2021). At the level of the whole study: The study used repertoire sequencing to test whether antigen drove CD8+ T cell activation and differentiation in Susac syndrome. The clonality of the CD8+ T cell repertoire was compared across 11 to 12 healthy donors, roughly 14 Susac syndrome patients and about 16 multiple sclerosis patients.

Beyond this particular receptor, the publication reports: The TCR sequencing and HLA analysis was acknowledged to have included a relatively small number of individuals.

Peripheral blood CD8+ and CD4+ T cells from healthy donors, Susac syndrome patients and multiple sclerosis patients were profiled using high-throughput TCR beta sequencing. The multiple sclerosis controls were treatment-naive patients who had stable or active relapsing-remitting disease and met the revised McDonald criteria. Bulk CD8+ and CD4+ T cells were purified by magnetic negative isolation, while CD8+ TEMRA cells were enriched using FACS. Blood was collected in EDTA tubes and processed within 24 hours, with PBMCs isolated through density gradient centrifugation. PBMCs destined for TCR sequencing were cryopreserved in liquid nitrogen and later thawed in a 37 °C water bath. A purity of at least 90% was achieved for sorted or isolated CD4+, CD8+ and CD8+ TEMRA cells. Sequences were obtained from CD8+ T cells from PBMCs. The sequence was collected from a human donor with multiple sclerosis.

DNA sequence: TGTGCCAGCAGCCCAGGGGAGGCGGTCGAGCAGTACTTC. This gives the protein CASSPGEAVEQYF. The chain joins TRBV9 to TRBJ2-7, with the D assignment possibly TRBD1 or TRBD2, given 6 matching bases for each. V is clipped by 4 bases and J by 6 bases, and the sequence between their germline boundaries is 14 bases long. There are 13 amino acids in the CDR3, from cysteine to phenylalanine inclusive. The entry retains the CDR3 DNA only, 39 bases that are in frame from base 1. Based on the germline V gene, the CDR1 and CDR2 sequences are SGDLS and YYNGEE.